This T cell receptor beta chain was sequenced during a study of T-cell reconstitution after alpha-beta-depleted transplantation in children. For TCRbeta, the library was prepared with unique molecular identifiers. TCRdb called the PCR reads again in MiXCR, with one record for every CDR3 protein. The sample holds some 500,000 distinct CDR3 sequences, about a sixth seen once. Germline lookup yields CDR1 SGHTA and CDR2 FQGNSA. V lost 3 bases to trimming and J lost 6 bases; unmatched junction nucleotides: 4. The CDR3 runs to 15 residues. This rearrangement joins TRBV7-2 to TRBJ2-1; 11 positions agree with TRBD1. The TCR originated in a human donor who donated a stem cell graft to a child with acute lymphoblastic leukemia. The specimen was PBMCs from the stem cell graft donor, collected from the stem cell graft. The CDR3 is CASSFGTGGSNEQFF. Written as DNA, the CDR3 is TGTGCCAGCAGCTTCGGGACAGGGGGAAGCAATGAGCAGTTCTTC.